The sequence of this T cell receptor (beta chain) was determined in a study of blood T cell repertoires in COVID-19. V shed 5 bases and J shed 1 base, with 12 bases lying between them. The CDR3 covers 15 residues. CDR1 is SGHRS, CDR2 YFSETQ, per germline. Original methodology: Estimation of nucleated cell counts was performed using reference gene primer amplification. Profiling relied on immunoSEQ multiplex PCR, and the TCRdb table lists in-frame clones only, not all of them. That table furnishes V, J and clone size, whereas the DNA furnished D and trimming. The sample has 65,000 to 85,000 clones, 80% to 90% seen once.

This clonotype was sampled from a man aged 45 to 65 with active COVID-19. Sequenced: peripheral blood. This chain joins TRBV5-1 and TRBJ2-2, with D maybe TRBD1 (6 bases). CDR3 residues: CASRTQTGNTGELFF. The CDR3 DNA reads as TGCGCCAGCAGGACACAGACAGGGAACACCGGGGAGCTGTTTTTT.